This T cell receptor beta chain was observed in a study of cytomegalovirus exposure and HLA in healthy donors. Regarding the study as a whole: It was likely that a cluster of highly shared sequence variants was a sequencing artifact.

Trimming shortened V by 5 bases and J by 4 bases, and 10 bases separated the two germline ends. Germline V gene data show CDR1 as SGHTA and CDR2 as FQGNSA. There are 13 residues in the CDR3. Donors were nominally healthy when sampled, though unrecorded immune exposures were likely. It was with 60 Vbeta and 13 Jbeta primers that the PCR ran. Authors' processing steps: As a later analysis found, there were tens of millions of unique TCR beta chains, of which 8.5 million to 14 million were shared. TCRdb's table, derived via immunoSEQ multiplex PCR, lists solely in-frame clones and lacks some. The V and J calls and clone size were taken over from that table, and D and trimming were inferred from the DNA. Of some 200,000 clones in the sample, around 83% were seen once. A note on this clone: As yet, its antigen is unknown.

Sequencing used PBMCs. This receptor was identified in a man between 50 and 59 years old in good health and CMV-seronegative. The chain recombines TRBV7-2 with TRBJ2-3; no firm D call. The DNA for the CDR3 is TGTGCCAGCAGCAAGACTCCGCCAGATACGCAGTATTTT. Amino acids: CASSKTPPDTQYF. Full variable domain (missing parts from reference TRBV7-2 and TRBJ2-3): GAGVSQSPSNKVTEKGKDVELRCDPISGHTALYWYRQSLGQGLEFLIYFQGNSAPDKSGLPSDRFSAERTGGSVSTLTIQRTQQEDSAVYLCASSKTPPDTQYFGPGTRLTVL.